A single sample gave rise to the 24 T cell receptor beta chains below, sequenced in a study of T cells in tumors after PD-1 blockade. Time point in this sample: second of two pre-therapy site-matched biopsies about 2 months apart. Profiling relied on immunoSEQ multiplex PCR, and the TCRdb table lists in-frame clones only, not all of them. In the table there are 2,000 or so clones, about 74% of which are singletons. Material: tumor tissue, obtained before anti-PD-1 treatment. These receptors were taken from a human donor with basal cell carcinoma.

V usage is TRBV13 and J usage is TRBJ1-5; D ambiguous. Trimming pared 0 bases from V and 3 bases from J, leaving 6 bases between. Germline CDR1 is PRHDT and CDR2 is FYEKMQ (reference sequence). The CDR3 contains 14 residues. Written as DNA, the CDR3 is TGTGCCAGCAGCTTAGGTCGGTTCAATCAGCCCCAGCATTTT. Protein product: CASSLGRFNQPQHF.

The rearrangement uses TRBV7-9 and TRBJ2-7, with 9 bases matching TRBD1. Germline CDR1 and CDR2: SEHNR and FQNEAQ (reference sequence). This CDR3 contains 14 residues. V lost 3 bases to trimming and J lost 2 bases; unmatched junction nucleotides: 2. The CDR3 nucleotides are TGTGCCAGCAGCTTGACAGGGGGTACCTACGAGCAGTACTTC. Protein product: CASSLTGGTYEQYF.

The DNA of the CDR3 is TGCGCCAGCAGCCAAGATGTCGGGGGGGCCCCTTACAATGAGCAGTTCTTC. As protein: CASSQDVGGAPYNEQFF. The chain carries TRBV4-1 and TRBJ2-1; 8 bases are shared with TRBD2. This CDR3 has 17 amino acids. V trimming: 0 bases; J trimming: 4 bases; junction bases outside the gene matches: 8. Germline-derived CDR1 and CDR2 are MGHRA and YSYEKL.

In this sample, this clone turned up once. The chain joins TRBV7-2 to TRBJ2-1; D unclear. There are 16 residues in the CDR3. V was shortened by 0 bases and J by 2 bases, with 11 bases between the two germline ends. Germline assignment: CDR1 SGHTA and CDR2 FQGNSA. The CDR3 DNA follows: TGTGCCAGCAGCTTAGCCGAACCCGGACCCTACAATGAGCAGTTCTTC. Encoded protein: CASSLAEPGPYNEQFF.

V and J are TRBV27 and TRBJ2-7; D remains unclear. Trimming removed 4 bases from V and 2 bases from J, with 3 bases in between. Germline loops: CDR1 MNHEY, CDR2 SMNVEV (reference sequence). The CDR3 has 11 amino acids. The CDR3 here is CASSSTYEQYF. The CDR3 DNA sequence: TGTGCCAGCAGTTCGACCTACGAGCAGTACTTC.

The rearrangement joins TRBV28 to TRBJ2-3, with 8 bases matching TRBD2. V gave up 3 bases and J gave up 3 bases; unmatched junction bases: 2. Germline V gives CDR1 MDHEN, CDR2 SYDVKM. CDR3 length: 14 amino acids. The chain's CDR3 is CASSFVAGTDTQYF. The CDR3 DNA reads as TGTGCCAGCAGTTTTGTAGCGGGGACAGATACGCAGTATTTT.

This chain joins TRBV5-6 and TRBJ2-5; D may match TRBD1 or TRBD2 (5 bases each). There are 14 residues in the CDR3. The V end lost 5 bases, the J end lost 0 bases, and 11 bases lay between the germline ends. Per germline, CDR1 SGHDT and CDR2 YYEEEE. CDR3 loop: CASRRDGYQETQYF. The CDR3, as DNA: TGTGCCAGCAGAAGGGACGGATACCAAGAGACCCAGTACTTC.

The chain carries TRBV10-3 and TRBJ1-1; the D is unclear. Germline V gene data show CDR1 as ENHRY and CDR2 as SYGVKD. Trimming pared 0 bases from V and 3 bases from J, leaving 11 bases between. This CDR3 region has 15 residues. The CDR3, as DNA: TGTGCCATCAGTGAGTCTGATGGCAGAGACACTGAAGCTTTCTTT. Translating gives CAISESDGRDTEAFF.

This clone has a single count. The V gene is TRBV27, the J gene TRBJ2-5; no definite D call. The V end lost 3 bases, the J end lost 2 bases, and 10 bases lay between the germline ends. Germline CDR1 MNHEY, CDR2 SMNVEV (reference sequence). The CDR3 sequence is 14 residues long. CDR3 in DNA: TGTGCCAGCAGTTTCCACAAGCTTCAAGAGACCCAGTACTTC. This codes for CASSFHKLQETQYF.

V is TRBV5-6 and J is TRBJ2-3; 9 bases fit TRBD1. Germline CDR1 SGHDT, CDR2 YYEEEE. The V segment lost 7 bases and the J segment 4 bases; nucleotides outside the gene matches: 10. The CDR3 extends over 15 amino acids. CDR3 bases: TGTGCCAGCGTAAGCCGGGACAGGGCACCAGATACGCAGTATTTT. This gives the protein CASVSRDRAPDTQYF.

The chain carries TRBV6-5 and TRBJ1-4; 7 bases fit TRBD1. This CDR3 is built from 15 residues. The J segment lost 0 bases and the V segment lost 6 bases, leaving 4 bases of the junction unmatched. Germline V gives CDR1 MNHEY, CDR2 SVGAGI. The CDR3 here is CASRTGQTTNEKLFF. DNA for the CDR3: TGTGCCAGCAGGACAGGGCAAACAACTAATGAAAAACTGTTTTTT.

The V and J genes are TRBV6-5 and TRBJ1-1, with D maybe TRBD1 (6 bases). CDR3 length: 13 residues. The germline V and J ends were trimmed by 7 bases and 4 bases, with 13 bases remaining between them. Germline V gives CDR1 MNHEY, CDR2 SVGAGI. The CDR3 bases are TGTGCCAGCACTAGGGGGTTTGGCACTGAAGCTTTCTTT. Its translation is CASTRGFGTEAFF.

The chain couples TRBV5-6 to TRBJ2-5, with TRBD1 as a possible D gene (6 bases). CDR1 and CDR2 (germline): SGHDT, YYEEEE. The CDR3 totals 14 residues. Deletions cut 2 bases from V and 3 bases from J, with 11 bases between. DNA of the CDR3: TGTGCCAGCAGCTTTTTCAGGGGCGAAGAGACCCAGTACTTC. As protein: CASSFFRGEETQYF.

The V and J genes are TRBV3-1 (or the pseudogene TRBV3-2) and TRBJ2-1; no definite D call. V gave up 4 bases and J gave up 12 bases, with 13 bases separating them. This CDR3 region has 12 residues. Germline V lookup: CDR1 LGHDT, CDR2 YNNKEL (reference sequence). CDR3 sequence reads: CASSLVLGGQFF. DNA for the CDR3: TGTGCCAGCAGCCTAGTTCTAGGTGGGCAGTTCTTC.

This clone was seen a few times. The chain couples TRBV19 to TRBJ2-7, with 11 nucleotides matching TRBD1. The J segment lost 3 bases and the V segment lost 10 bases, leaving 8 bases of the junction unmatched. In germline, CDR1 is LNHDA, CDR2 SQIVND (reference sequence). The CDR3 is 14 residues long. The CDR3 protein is CATLSGTGGYEQYF. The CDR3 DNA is TGTGCCACTCTGTCCGGGACAGGGGGCTACGAGCAGTACTTC.

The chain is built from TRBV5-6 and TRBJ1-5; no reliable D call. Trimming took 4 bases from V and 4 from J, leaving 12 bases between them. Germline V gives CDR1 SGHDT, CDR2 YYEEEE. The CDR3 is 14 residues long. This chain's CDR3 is CASSPKAGNQPQHF. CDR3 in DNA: TGTGCCAGCAGCCCTAAAGCTGGTAATCAGCCCCAGCATTTT.

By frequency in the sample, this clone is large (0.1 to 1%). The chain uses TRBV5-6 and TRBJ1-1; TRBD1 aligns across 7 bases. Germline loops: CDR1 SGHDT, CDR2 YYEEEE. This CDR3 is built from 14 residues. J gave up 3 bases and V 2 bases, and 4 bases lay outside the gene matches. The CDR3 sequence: CASSFPTGDTEAFF. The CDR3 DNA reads TGTGCCAGCAGCTTTCCAACAGGGGACACTGAAGCTTTCTTT.

The CDR3 nucleotides are TGTGCCAGCAGCCCAAGCAGCTCCTACAATGAGCAGTTCTTC. This encodes CASSPSSSYNEQFF. The J gene is TRBJ2-1, the V gene TRBV28; no firm D call. Germline V gene data show CDR1 as MDHEN and CDR2 as SYDVKM. Trimming cost V 6 bases and J 0 bases, with 9 bases left between them. The CDR3 runs to 14 residues. The full variable domain, its missing parts supplied by reference TRBV28 and TRBJ2-1, is DVKVTQSSRYLVKRTGEKVFLECVQDMDHENMFWYRQDPGLGLRLIYFSYDVKMKEKGDIPEGYSVSREKKERFSLILESASTNQTSMYLCASSPSSSYNEQFFGPGTRLTVL.

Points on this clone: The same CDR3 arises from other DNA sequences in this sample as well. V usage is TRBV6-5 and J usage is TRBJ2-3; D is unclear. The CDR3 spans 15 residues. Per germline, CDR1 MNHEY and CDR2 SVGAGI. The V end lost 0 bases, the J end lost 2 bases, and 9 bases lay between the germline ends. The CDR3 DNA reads TGTGCCAGCAGTTACTCTCTTACTAACACAGATACGCAGTATTTT. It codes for CASSYSLTNTDTQYF.

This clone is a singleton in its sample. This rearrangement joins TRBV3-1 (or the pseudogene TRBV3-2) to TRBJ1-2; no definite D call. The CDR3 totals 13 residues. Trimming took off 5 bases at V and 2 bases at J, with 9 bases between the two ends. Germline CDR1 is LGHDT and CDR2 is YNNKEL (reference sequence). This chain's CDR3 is CASSGLVNYGYTF. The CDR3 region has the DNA TGTGCCAGCAGCGGCTTGGTGAACTATGGCTACACCTTC.

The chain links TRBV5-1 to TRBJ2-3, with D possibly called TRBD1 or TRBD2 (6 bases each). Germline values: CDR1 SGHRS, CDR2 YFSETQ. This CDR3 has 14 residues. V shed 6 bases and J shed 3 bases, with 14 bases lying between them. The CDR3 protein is CASMFRGQTDTQYF. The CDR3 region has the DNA TGCGCCAGCATGTTCCGGGGGCAGACAGATACGCAGTATTTT.

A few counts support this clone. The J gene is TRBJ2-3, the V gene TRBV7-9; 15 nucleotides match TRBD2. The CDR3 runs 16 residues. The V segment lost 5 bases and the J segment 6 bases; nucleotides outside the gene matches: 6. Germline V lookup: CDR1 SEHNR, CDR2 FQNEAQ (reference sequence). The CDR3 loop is CASSPSGTSGGDTQYF. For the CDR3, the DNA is TGTGCCAGCAGCCCATCCGGGACTAGCGGGGGGGATACGCAGTATTTT.

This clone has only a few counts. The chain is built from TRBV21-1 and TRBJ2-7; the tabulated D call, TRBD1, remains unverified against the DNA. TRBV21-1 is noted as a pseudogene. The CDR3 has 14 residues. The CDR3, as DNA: TGTGCCAGCAGCAAAGGAGACAGGGGGCTCGAGCAGTACTTC. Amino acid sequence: CASSKGDRGLEQYF.

CDR3 sequence: CASSLDGNSYNEQFF. The CDR3 DNA follows: TGCGCCAGCAGCCTAGACGGGAACTCTTACAATGAGCAGTTCTTC. V usage is TRBV4-1 and J usage is TRBJ2-1, with TRBD2 as a possible D gene (5 bases). CDR3 size: 15 residues. Germline-derived CDR1 and CDR2 are MGHRA and YSYEKL. V lost 4 bases, J lost 4 bases, and 14 bases lay in between.